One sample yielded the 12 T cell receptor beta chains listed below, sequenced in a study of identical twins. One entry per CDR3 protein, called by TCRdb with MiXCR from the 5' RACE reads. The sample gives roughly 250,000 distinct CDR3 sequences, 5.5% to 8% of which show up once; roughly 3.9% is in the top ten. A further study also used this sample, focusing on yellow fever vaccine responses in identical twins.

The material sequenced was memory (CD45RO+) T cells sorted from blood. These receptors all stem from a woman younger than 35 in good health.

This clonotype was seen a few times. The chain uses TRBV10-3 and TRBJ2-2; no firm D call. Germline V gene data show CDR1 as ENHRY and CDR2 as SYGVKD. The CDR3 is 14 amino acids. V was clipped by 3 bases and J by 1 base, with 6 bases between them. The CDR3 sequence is CAISDTGNTGELFF. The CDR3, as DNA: TGTGCCATCAGTGATACGGGGAACACCGGGGAGCTGTTTTTT.

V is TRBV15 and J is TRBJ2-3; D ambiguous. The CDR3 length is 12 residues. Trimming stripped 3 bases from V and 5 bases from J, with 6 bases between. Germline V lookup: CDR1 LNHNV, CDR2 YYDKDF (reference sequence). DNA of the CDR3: TGTGCCACCAGCAGGGTGAAAGATACGCAGTATTTT. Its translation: CATSRVKDTQYF.

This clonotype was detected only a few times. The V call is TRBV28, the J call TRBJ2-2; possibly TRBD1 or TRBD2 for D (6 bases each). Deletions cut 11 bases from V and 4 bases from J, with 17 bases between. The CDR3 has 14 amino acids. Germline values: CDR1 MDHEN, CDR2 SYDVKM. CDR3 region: CAALPGGPTGELFF. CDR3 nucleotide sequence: TGTGCCGCCCTCCCCGGGGGCCCCACCGGGGAGCTGTTTTTT. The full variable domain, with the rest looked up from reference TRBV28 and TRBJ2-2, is DVKVTQSSRYLVKRTGEKVFLECVQDMDHENMFWYRQDPGLGLRLIYFSYDVKMKEKGDIPEGYSVSREKKERFSLILESASTNQTSMYLCAALPGGPTGELFFGEGSRLTVL.

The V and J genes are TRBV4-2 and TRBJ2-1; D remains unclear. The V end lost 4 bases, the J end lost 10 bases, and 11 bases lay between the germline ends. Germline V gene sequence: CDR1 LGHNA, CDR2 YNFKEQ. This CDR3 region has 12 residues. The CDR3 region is CASSLTPGEQFF. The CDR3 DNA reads TGTGCCAGCAGCCTAACCCCCGGGGAGCAGTTCTTC.

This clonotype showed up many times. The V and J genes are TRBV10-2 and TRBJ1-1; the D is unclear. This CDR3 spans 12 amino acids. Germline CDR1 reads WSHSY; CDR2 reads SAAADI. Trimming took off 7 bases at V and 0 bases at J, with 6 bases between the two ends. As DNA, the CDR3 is TGCGCCAGCAACCGAATGAACACTGAAGCTTTCTTT. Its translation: CASNRMNTEAFF.

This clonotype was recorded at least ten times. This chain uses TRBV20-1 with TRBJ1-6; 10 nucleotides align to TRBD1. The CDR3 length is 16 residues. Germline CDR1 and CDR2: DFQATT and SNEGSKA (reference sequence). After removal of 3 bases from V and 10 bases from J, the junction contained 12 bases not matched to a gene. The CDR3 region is CSARYGRDRGASPLHF. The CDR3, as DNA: TGCAGTGCTAGGTACGGCCGGGACAGGGGTGCCTCACCCCTCCACTTT.

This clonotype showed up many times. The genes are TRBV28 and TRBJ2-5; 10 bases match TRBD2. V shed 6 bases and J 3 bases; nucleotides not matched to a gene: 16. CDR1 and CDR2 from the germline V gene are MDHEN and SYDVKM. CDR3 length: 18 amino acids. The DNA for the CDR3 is TGTGCCAGCAGCCCTGTTGCAACTAGCGGGAAAGAAGAAGAGACCCAGTACTTC. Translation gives CASSPVATSGKEEETQYF.

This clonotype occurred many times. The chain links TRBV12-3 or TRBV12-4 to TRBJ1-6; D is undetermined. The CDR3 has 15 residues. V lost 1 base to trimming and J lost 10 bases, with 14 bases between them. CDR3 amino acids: CASSLGGTRESPLHF. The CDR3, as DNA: TGTGCCAGCAGTTTAGGGGGAACGAGGGAATCACCCCTCCACTTT.

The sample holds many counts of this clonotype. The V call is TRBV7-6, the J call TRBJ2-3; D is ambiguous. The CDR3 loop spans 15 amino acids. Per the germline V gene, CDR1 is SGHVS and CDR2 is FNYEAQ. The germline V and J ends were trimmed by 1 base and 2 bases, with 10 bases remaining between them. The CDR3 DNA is TGTGCCAGCAGCTTAGGAGGTGGATTCACAGATACGCAGTATTTT. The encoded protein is CASSLGGGFTDTQYF.

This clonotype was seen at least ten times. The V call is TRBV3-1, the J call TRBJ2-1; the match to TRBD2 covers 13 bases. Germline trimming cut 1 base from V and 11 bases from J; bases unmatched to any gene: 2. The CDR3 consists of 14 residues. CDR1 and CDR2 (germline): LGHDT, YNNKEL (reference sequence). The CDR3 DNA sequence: TGTGCCAGCAGCCAAGGACTAGCGGGGGGTAAGCAGTTCTTC. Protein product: CASSQGLAGGKQFF.

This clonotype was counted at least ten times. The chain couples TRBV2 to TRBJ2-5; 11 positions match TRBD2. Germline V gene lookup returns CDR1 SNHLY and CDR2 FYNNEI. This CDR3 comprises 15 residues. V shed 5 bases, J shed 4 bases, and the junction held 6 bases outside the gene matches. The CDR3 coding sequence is TGTGCCAGCAGTCCAAGGACTAGCGGGCCAGAGACCCAGTACTTC. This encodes CASSPRTSGPETQYF.

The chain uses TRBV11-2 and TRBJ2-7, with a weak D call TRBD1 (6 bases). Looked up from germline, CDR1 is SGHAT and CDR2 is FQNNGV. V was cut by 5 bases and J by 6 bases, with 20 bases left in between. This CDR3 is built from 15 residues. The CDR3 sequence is CASSTSVQGTVEQYF. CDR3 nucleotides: TGTGCCAGCAGCACCTCGGTGCAGGGGACGGTCGAGCAGTACTTC.